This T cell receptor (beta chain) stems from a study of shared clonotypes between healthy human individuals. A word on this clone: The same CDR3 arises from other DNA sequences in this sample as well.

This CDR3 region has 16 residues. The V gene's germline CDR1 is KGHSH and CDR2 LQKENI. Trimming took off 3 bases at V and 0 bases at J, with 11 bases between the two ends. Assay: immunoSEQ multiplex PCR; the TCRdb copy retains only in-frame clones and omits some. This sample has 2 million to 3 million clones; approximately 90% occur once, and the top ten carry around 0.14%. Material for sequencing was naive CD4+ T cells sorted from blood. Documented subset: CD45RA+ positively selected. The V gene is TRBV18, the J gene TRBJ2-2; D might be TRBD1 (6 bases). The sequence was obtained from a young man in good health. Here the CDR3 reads CASSPLGQTNTGELFF. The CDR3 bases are TGTGCCAGCTCACCGCTTGGACAGACGAACACCGGGGAGCTGTTTTTT.